Below are 21 T cell receptor beta chains sequenced from a single sample in a study of T cells in Graves' hyperthyroidism and ophthalmopathy. TCR beta CDR3 regions were amplified from RNA. Carried out on the TCR CDR3, a first-round RT-PCR used the HTBI primer set. Using its own MiXCR run on the multiplex PCR reads, TCRdb lists one record per CDR3 protein. The data show fewer than 750,000 distinct CDR3 sequences, around 13% seen once. Sample: blood. All receptors come from a woman in her 50s with Graves' ophthalmopathy.

V and J are TRBV6-2 or TRBV6-3 and TRBJ1-2, with 9 bases fitting TRBD1. Per the germline V gene, CDR1 is MNHEY and CDR2 is SVGEGT. This CDR3 is 16 amino acids long. Trimming at V came to 5 bases and at J to 4 bases, leaving 11 bases not matched to a gene. CDR3 protein: CASSLPGQGRIYGYTF. In DNA, the CDR3 is TGTGCCAGCAGTCTCCCCGGACAGGGGAGGATCTATGGCTACACCTTC.

The sample holds many counts of this clonotype. The chain links TRBV20-1 to TRBJ1-1, with 9 positions matching TRBD1. The CDR3 runs 13 residues. The V and J ends lost 5 bases and 4 bases, in that order; junction bases with no gene match: 5. The germline V gene has CDR1 DFQATT and CDR2 SNEGSKA (reference sequence). The CDR3 DNA follows: TGCAGTGCTCCTACAGGGGGCCCCACTGAAGCTTTCTTT. This gives the protein CSAPTGGPTEAFF.

Here the CDR3 DNA reads TGTGCCAGCAGTTTGACTTTGGGGGATGGCTACGAGCAGTACTTC. This translates into CASSLTLGDGYEQYF. The V gene is TRBV28, the J gene TRBJ2-7, with D possibly called TRBD1 or TRBD2 (5 bases each). The CDR3 has 15 residues. The germline V and J ends were trimmed by 3 bases and 3 bases, with 15 bases remaining between them. From germline, CDR1 is MDHEN and CDR2 SYDVKM.

This clonotype was recorded a few times. This sequence joins TRBV4-2 and TRBJ2-1; a possible D gene is TRBD2 (6 bases). V was trimmed by 0 bases and J by 10 bases, leaving 7 bases between them. In germline, CDR1 is LGHNA, CDR2 YNFKEQ. This CDR3 has 12 amino acids. CDR3 nucleotides: TGTGCCAGCAGCCAAGAGGCGGGGGAGCAGTTCTTC. This translates into CASSQEAGEQFF.

This clonotype occurred many times. V usage is TRBV6-1 and J usage is TRBJ2-3, with a tentative D call TRBD1 (6 bases). Trimming shortened V by 7 bases and J by 0 bases, and 14 bases separated the two germline ends. Germline lookup yields CDR1 MNHNS and CDR2 SASEGT. The CDR3 has 15 amino acids. CDR3 DNA sequence: TGTGCCAGCACCCGGAGGACAGAAAGCACAGATACGCAGTATTTT. Its protein is CASTRRTESTDTQYF.

The sample holds many counts of this clonotype. This sequence joins TRBV30 and TRBJ1-1; D might be TRBD1 (5 bases). CDR3 size: 14 residues. CDR1 is GTSNPN and CDR2 is SVGIG in the germline V gene (reference sequence). The ends were cut back, 5 bases at V and 0 bases at J, with 13 bases in the middle. The CDR3 region has the DNA TGTGCCTGGGGAGCAGGCAGGGTGAACACTGAAGCTTTCTTT. It is translated as CAWGAGRVNTEAFF.

This chain connects TRBV15 to TRBJ2-7; D ambiguous. From germline, CDR1 is LNHNV and CDR2 YYDKDF (reference sequence). Deletions cut 1 base from V and 5 bases from J, with 6 bases between. The CDR3 is made up of 12 amino acids. CDR3 coding DNA: TGTGCCACCAGCAGAGGGGGAAACGAGCAGTACTTC. Residues: CATSRGGNEQYF.

This clonotype was picked up many times. The V call is TRBV15, the J call TRBJ1-5; possible D gene TRBD1, 5 bases. Trimming left V 0 bases short and J 5 bases short, with 11 bases between. CDR1 LNHNV and CDR2 YYDKDF come from the germline V gene (reference sequence). The CDR3 spans 15 residues. The CDR3 loop is CATSRELGGYQPQHF. CDR3 nucleotides: TGTGCCACCAGCAGAGAATTGGGGGGGTATCAGCCCCAGCATTTT.

The table lists this clonotype with many counts. The chain is built from TRBV28 and TRBJ1-1, with unresolved D. This CDR3 has 13 amino acids. Germline V CDR1 and CDR2: MDHEN, SYDVKM. V was clipped by 1 base and J by 8 bases, with 11 bases between them. The CDR3 sequence: CASSLLSAREAFF. CDR3 sequence (DNA): TGTGCCAGCAGTTTATTGTCCGCGAGAGAAGCTTTCTTT.

The chain recombines TRBV19 with TRBJ1-2; tentatively, D is TRBD1 (5 bases). V shed 3 bases and J shed 8 bases, with 19 bases lying between them. Looked up from germline, CDR1 is LNHDA and CDR2 is SQIVND (reference sequence). This CDR3 region has 15 residues. CDR3 protein: CASSMGRGPPSGYTF. The CDR3 region has the DNA TGTGCCAGTAGTATGGGTCGGGGCCCTCCGTCCGGCTACACCTTC.

This clonotype has a handful of counts. The rearrangement links TRBV15 to TRBJ2-3, with 9 bases fitting TRBD2. CDR3 length: 14 residues. Germline CDR1 LNHNV, CDR2 YYDKDF (reference sequence). Trimming removed 1 base from V and 6 bases from J; junction bases left unmatched: 2. The CDR3 DNA reads as TGTGCCACCAGCAGAGGCGCGGGAGGGGATACGCAGTATTTT. This gives the protein CATSRGAGGDTQYF.

This rearrangement joins TRBV15 to TRBJ2-7; unclear D gene. CDR3 length: 14 residues. Germline V gene lookup returns CDR1 LNHNV and CDR2 YYDKDF (reference sequence). V was pared by 1 base and J by 1 base, with 8 bases between. CDR3: CATSRVVGSYEQYF. In DNA form, the CDR3 reads TGTGCCACCAGCAGAGTTGTGGGTTCCTACGAGCAGTACTTC.

The CDR3 DNA is TGCAGCGTTGAGGTGACAGGGGGCGCCGGTGGGGAGCAGTACTTC. As protein: CSVEVTGGAGGEQYF. V and J are TRBV29-1 and TRBJ2-7, with 10 positions matching TRBD1. Germline-derived CDR1 and CDR2 are SQVTM and ANQGSEA. CDR3 length: 15 residues. V lost 3 bases to trimming and J lost 7 bases; unmatched junction nucleotides: 12.

In its sample, this clonotype was seen a few times. V gene TRBV20-1 combines with J gene TRBJ2-3; 9 nucleotides line up with TRBD1. J gave up 3 bases and V 5 bases, and 9 bases lay outside the gene matches. The CDR3 is 15 amino acids. CDR1 is DFQATT and CDR2 is SNEGSKA in the germline V gene (reference sequence). The DNA of the CDR3 is TGCAGTGCTTGTAAGGACAGGGGCTTGACAGATACGCAGTATTTT. This gives the protein CSACKDRGLTDTQYF.

This clonotype has just a few counts. This may come from a read error, since a much larger clone is one base off. The chain combines TRBV20-1 with TRBJ2-7, with 8 positions matching TRBD2. CDR3 length equals 15 residues. V shed 6 bases, J shed 0 bases, and the junction held 10 bases outside the gene matches. CDR1 is DFQATT and CDR2 is SNEGSKA in the germline V gene (reference sequence). The chain's CDR3 is CSASGAGGPSYEQYF. Written as DNA, the CDR3 is TGCAGTGCGAGCGGGGCGGGAGGCCCCTCCTACGAGCAGTACTTC.

In this sample, this clonotype turned up many times. This sequence joins TRBV30 and TRBJ1-2; D is ambiguous. The CDR3 consists of 12 residues. The V gene lost 4 bases and the J gene lost 2 bases, with 8 bases spanning the gap. From germline, CDR1 is GTSNPN and CDR2 SVGIG (reference sequence). This CDR3 is CAWNPGNYGYTF. DNA of the CDR3: TGTGCCTGGAATCCGGGCAACTATGGCTACACCTTC.

The V call is TRBV5-1, the J call TRBJ2-2; the D gene is possibly TRBD1 (5 bases). Germline values: CDR1 SGHRS, CDR2 YFSETQ. The CDR3 is 15 amino acids. Trimming removed 0 bases at V and 6 bases at J, with 12 bases between. CDR3 loop: CASSLGRTLSGELFF. CDR3 nucleotide sequence: TGCGCCAGCAGCTTGGGTCGGACACTTTCCGGGGAGCTGTTTTTT.

CDR3 nucleotide sequence: TGTGCCAGCAGCGCAAGGGCTACGTATGGCTACACCTTC. The encoded protein is CASSARATYGYTF. The V gene is TRBV7-2, the J gene TRBJ1-2; D is undetermined. Looked up from germline, CDR1 is SGHTA and CDR2 is FQGNSA. V was cut by 5 bases and J by 5 bases, with 12 bases left in between. The CDR3 runs to 13 residues.

This clonotype was counted a few times. The chain is built from TRBV7-9 and TRBJ2-4; no clear D gene. The CDR3 is 13 amino acids. Trimming stripped 4 bases from V and 9 bases from J, with 13 bases between. CDR1 is SEHNR and CDR2 is FQNEAQ in the germline V gene (reference sequence). The CDR3 DNA reads TGTGCCAGCAGCTCGTCGGGTGACGGCATTCAGTACTTC. Translating gives CASSSSGDGIQYF.

This clonotype has ten or more counts. This chain joins TRBV27 and TRBJ1-1; D perhaps matches TRBD1 (5 bases). Trimming stripped 8 bases from V and 2 bases from J, with 15 bases between. The CDR3 loop spans 14 amino acids. Germline loops: CDR1 MNHEY, CDR2 SMNVEV (reference sequence). Here the CDR3 DNA reads TGTGCCAGCCGACCCTCAGGGATAAACACTGAAGCTTTCTTT. The encoded protein is CASRPSGINTEAFF.

The rearrangement links TRBV29-1 to TRBJ2-5; D is uncertain. V lost 6 bases, J lost 2 bases, and 7 bases lay in between. The germline V gene has CDR1 SQVTM and CDR2 ANQGSEA. The CDR3 has 11 amino acids. The CDR3 protein is CSVWMQETQYF. The CDR3 coding sequence is TGCAGCGTATGGATGCAAGAGACCCAGTACTTC. Combining the CDR3 with reference TRBV29-1 and TRBJ2-5 gives the whole variable domain SAVISQKPSRDICQRGTSLTIQCQVDSQVTMMFWYRQQPGQSLTLIATANQGSEATYESGFVIDKFPISRPNLTFSTLTVSNMSPEDSSIYLCSVWMQETQYFGPGTRLLVL.